This TCR beta chain was profiled in a study of OX40 agonist ivuxolimab in advanced cancers. Study-wide background: An agonistic human IgG2 monoclonal antibody against OX40 (CD134) was given. At doses from 0.01 to 10 mg/kg, patients were given intravenous ivuxolimab every 2 weeks.

This CDR3 is 15 amino acids long. CDR1 and CDR2 from the germline V gene are MDHEN and SYDVKM. V dropped 6 bases and J dropped 5; count of bases not matched to a gene: 11. This clone was seen more than once but under ten times. The repertoire was sequenced with immunoSEQ multiplex PCR; TCRdb's copy has only in-frame clones and lacks some. The table has 65,000 or so clones, roughly 89% seen once; the top ten hold 2.8%. Sampling of blood occurred at baseline, cycle 4 day 1, and cycle 7 day 1. The chain employs TRBV28 and TRBJ2-5; TRBD2 matches 8 bases. The origin of this receptor is an adult with an advanced solid tumor such as melanoma, head and neck, liver or kidney cancer. Source: CD4+ or CD8+ T cells sorted from blood, taken in a trial of the OX40 agonist ivuxolimab. The CDR3 is CASSPPGGVRETQYF. Here the CDR3 DNA reads TGTGCCAGCAGCCCGCCGGGGGGGGTTCGGGAGACCCAGTACTTC.